The 31 T cell receptor beta chains reported below all come from one sample, sequenced in a study of persistence of HIV-infected CD4 T cells. An overlapping HIV-1 Gag peptide pool stimulated these cells at 0.95 to 1 ug/peptide/mL. Responding CD4+ T cells were sorted by upregulation of both CD40 ligand and CD69. What these receptors recognize is not known. Sequencing used immunoSEQ version 4 in survey mode. Repertoires were generated with immunoSEQ multiplex PCR, while TCRdb's copy carries only in-frame clones and drops some. The table lists under 25,000 clones, over 65% of them singletons. Sequencing used CD4+ T cells sorted from PBMCs after roughly 18-hour stimulation, obtained from a patient who received antiretroviral therapy. The receptors derive from an adult man with HIV who was CMV-seropositive.

The chain has TRBV5-1 and TRBJ2-3; 12 bases are a match to TRBD2. Trimming removed 1 base from V and 3 bases from J; junction bases left unmatched: 0. This CDR3 spans 15 amino acids. Germline lookup yields CDR1 SGHRS and CDR2 YFSETQ. CDR3 DNA sequence: TGCGCCAGCAGCTTGACTAGCGGGGGGACAGATACGCAGTATTTT. Translating it yields CASSLTSGGTDTQYF.

The chain carries TRBV7-9 and TRBJ1-2, with no clear D. The CDR3 has 15 amino acids. Germline CDR1 reads SEHNR; CDR2 reads FQNEAQ (reference sequence). V lost 5 bases, J lost 0 bases, and 13 bases lay in between. In DNA, the CDR3 is TGTGCCAGCAGCCGCGCCGGAGCGCCTAACTATGGCTACACCTTC. This encodes CASSRAGAPNYGYTF.

The chain uses TRBV7-2 and TRBJ1-1; TRBD1 agrees at 11 bases. The germline V gene has CDR1 SGHTA and CDR2 FQGNSA. The CDR3 runs to 16 residues. V lost 5 bases, J lost 7 bases, and 12 bases stayed unmatched. The CDR3 protein is CASSPPGGQGASEAFF. As DNA, the CDR3 is TGTGCCAGCAGCCCCCCCGGCGGACAGGGGGCGAGTGAAGCTTTCTTT.

The rearrangement links TRBV11-2 to TRBJ1-6; possible D gene TRBD1, 5 bases. V lost 3 bases, J lost 10 bases, and 13 bases lay in between. The length of the CDR3 is 14 residues. Germline-derived CDR1 and CDR2 are SGHAT and FQNNGV. For the CDR3, the DNA is TGTGCCAGCAGCTTCCGACAGTGGGAGTCACCCCTCCACTTT. The encoded protein is CASSFRQWESPLHF.

This rearrangement joins TRBV14 to TRBJ2-1; tentative D call: TRBD1 (5 bases). V lost 1 base to trimming and J lost 3 bases, with 13 bases between them. The CDR3 runs to 16 residues. CDR1 SGHDN and CDR2 FVKESK come from the germline V gene. CDR3 residues: CASSQGGDSFYNEQFF. The CDR3 DNA reads TGTGCCAGCAGCCAAGGGGGCGACAGCTTCTACAATGAGCAGTTCTTC.

The chain joins TRBV5-1 to TRBJ2-3, with D perhaps matching TRBD1 or TRBD2 (6 bases each). CDR3 length: 14 residues. In germline, CDR1 is SGHRS, CDR2 YFSETQ. The V and J ends lost 3 bases and 6 bases respectively, with 14 bases between them. The CDR3 DNA follows: TGCGCCAGCAGCTCGACTGGAGGGGGGGATACGCAGTATTTT. Translation gives CASSSTGGGDTQYF.

CDR3 residues: CATSSWDRGYYGYTF. The CDR3 nucleotides read TGTGCCACCAGCAGTTGGGACAGGGGATACTATGGCTACACCTTC. The V and J genes are TRBV15 and TRBJ1-2, with TRBD1 identical over 10 bases. After removal of 3 bases from V and 3 bases from J, the junction contained 4 bases not matched to a gene. This CDR3 has 15 amino acids. Germline V CDR1 and CDR2: LNHNV, YYDKDF (reference sequence).

This clone has a single count. V usage is TRBV9 and J usage is TRBJ2-1; tentatively, D is TRBD1 or TRBD2 (7 bases each). The CDR3 is made up of 15 amino acids. Trimming took 0 bases from V and 6 from J, leaving 13 bases between them. CDR1 and CDR2 (germline): SGDLS, YYNGEE. The CDR3 DNA is TGTGCCAGCAGCGTAGCTACCAGGGGGGGCAATGAGCAGTTCTTC. It is translated as CASSVATRGGNEQFF. Supplemented by reference TRBV9 and TRBJ2-1, the full variable domain reads DSGVTQTPKHLITATGQRVTLRCSPRSGDLSVYWYQQSLDQGLQFLIQYYNGEERAKGNILERFSAQQFPDLHSELNLSSLELGDSALYFCASSVATRGGNEQFFGPGTRLTVL.

J is TRBJ2-1 and V is TRBV6-1, with D tentatively TRBD1 (5 bases). The CDR3 sequence is 15 residues long. Trimming stripped 1 base from V and 4 bases from J, with 11 bases between. In germline, CDR1 is MNHNS, CDR2 SASEGT. The CDR3 DNA follows: TGTGCCAGCAGTGAAGAGGATCAGGGTTACAATGAGCAGTTCTTC. Translating gives CASSEEDQGYNEQFF.

The count of this clone is one. The chain links TRBV25-1 to TRBJ1-2, with 9 bases fitting TRBD1. This CDR3 spans 12 amino acids. CDR1 is MGHDK and CDR2 is SYGVNS in the germline V gene. V was pared by 5 bases and J by 6 bases, with 1 base of the junction left unmatched. In DNA form, the CDR3 reads TGTGCCAGCAGTACAGGGGGCCATGGCTACACCTTC. Translating it yields CASSTGGHGYTF.

The CDR3, as DNA: TGTGCCAGCAGCGTGGAGGGCGCAGATACGCAGTATTTT. It is translated as CASSVEGADTQYF. The J gene is TRBJ2-3, the V gene TRBV9, with TRBD2 as a possible D gene (6 bases). Trimming stripped 2 bases from V and 4 bases from J, with 8 bases between. CDR3 length: 13 amino acids. Germline values: CDR1 SGDLS, CDR2 YYNGEE.

This chain links TRBV27 with TRBJ2-2, with D perhaps TRBD1 (5 bases). CDR3 length: 14 amino acids. V lost 2 bases and J 5 bases, leaving 9 bases between the germline ends. CDR1 and CDR2 from the germline V gene are MNHEY and SMNVEV (reference sequence). The CDR3 loop reads CASSLTGWTGELFF. CDR3 in DNA: TGTGCCAGCAGTTTAACAGGTTGGACCGGGGAGCTGTTTTTT.

This clone occurred a few times. The V and J genes are TRBV7-3 and TRBJ2-1; 10 nucleotides line up with TRBD1. The J segment lost 9 bases and the V segment lost 5 bases, leaving 10 bases of the junction unmatched. Germline V CDR1 and CDR2: SGHTA, FQGTGA. CDR3 size: 15 residues. The CDR3 DNA follows: TGTGCCAGCAGCCCGACAGGGGGCCCCCGAGGTGAGCAGTTCTTC. As protein: CASSPTGGPRGEQFF.

J is TRBJ2-2 and V is TRBV5-1; D unclear. The V gene lost 0 bases and the J gene lost 4 bases, with 10 bases spanning the gap. The length of the CDR3 is 15 residues. The germline V gene has CDR1 SGHRS and CDR2 YFSETQ. This chain's CDR3 is CASSLDVGRTGELFF. The CDR3 DNA sequence: TGCGCCAGCAGCTTGGATGTGGGTCGCACCGGGGAGCTGTTTTTT.

This chain links TRBV12-3 or TRBV12-4 with TRBJ1-2; D is unclear. The CDR3 is 11 amino acids. V dropped 5 bases and J dropped 7 bases, with 8 bases sitting between them. CDR3 sequence reads: CASSRLSGYTF. CDR3 bases: TGTGCCAGCAGTCGCCTTTCTGGCTACACCTTC.

The chain employs TRBV19 and TRBJ1-4, with D maybe TRBD1 (5 bases). The CDR3 contains 16 residues. Germline assignment: CDR1 LNHDA and CDR2 SQIVND (reference sequence). The V end was cut by 2 bases, the J end by 7 bases, with 17 bases between. The CDR3 reads CASSIWQGLGSEKLFF. The CDR3 DNA reads TGTGCCAGTAGTATATGGCAGGGCCTTGGAAGTGAAAAACTGTTTTTT.

This rearrangement joins TRBV19 to TRBJ2-7; D gene unclear. The CDR3 extends over 13 amino acids. CDR1 is LNHDA and CDR2 is SQIVND in the germline V gene (reference sequence). Deletions cut 3 bases from V and 1 base from J, with 7 bases between. CDR3 protein: CASSMMGSYEQYF. CDR3 sequence (DNA): TGTGCCAGTAGTATGATGGGGTCCTACGAGCAGTACTTC.

The rearrangement links TRBV19 to TRBJ2-7; D not resolved. CDR1 LNHDA and CDR2 SQIVND come from the germline V gene (reference sequence). The CDR3 is 16 residues long. Trimming stripped 0 bases from V and 4 bases from J, with 16 bases between. The CDR3 DNA follows: TGTGCCAGTAGTATAGATCCGGAGCGCGTGGATTACGAGCAGTACTTC. This encodes CASSIDPERVDYEQYF.

The chain recombines TRBV7-9 with TRBJ2-7; the D gene is possibly TRBD2 (6 bases). CDR1 is SEHNR and CDR2 is FQNEAQ in the germline V gene (reference sequence). V was trimmed by 4 bases and J by 0 bases, leaving 16 bases between them. CDR3 length equals 16 residues. The CDR3 protein is CASSSLTGTGSYEQYF. In DNA, the CDR3 is TGTGCCAGCAGCTCACTTACCGGGACTGGCTCCTACGAGCAGTACTTC.

This clone appeared a few times. J is TRBJ2-1 and V is TRBV18, with 10 nucleotides matching TRBD1. In germline, CDR1 is KGHSH, CDR2 LQKENI. The CDR3 sequence is 17 residues long. Trimming cost V 4 bases and J 5 bases; bases outside gene matches: 11. CDR3 sequence reads: CASSLRQGAVADNEQFF. As DNA, the CDR3 is TGTGCCAGCTCACTCCGACAGGGGGCTGTGGCGGACAATGAGCAGTTCTTC.

The J gene is TRBJ1-2, the V gene TRBV3-1 (or the pseudogene TRBV3-2), with D possibly being TRBD1 (5 bases). The V end was cut by 0 bases, the J end by 2 bases, with 10 bases between. The CDR3 is 15 residues long. Germline assignment: CDR1 LGHDT and CDR2 YNNKEL (reference sequence). CDR3 nucleotide sequence: TGTGCCAGCAGCCAAGATCTCGGGGGAAACTATGGCTACACCTTC. As protein: CASSQDLGGNYGYTF.

V gene TRBV7-9 combines with J gene TRBJ2-7; 9 nucleotides line up with TRBD1. The germline V gene encodes CDR1 SEHNR and CDR2 FQNEAQ (reference sequence). The CDR3 is 14 residues long. For the CDR3, the DNA is TGTGCTGTGAGTCGGGGACAGGGTAAGAACGAGCAGTACTTC. Protein sequence: CAVSRGQGKNEQYF. Variable domain in full (rest from reference TRBV7-9 and TRBJ2-7): DTGVSQNPRHKITKRGQNVTFRCDPISEHNRLYWYRQTLGQGPEFLTYFQNEAQLEKSRLLSDRFSAERPKGSFSTLEIQRTEQGDSAMYLCAVSRGQGKNEQYFGPGTRLTVT.

This clone has only a few counts. The J gene is TRBJ2-2, the V gene TRBV23-1; D is undetermined. TRBV23-1 is annotated as an ORF whose role is uncertain. Trimming left V 0 bases short and J 6 bases short, with 5 bases between. The CDR3 is 13 residues long. In DNA, the CDR3 is TGCGCCAGCAGTCAATCTCCCCCCGGGGAGCTGTTTTTT. This sequence encodes CASSQSPPGELFF.

The V gene is TRBV6-5, the J gene TRBJ1-5; D unclear. The ends were cut back, 8 bases at V and 2 bases at J, with 13 bases in the middle. This CDR3 is 14 amino acids long. Germline loops: CDR1 MNHEY, CDR2 SVGAGI. CDR3 nucleotides: TGTGCCAGCGGGCTTCGGTTTGGCAATCAGCCCCAGCATTTT. It yields the protein CASGLRFGNQPQHF.

The chain links TRBV6-5 to TRBJ2-1; 7 bases are shared with TRBD1. Germline V gene data show CDR1 as MNHEY and CDR2 as SVGAGI. The ends lost 6 bases at V and 7 bases at J; junction bases unmatched: 6. CDR3 length: 13 residues. CDR3 amino acids: CASRMGQLNEQFF. In DNA form, the CDR3 reads TGTGCCAGCAGGATGGGACAGTTGAATGAGCAGTTCTTC.

V and J are TRBV3-1 (or the pseudogene TRBV3-2) and TRBJ2-7, with a possible D match to TRBD1 (6 bases). Germline V lookup: CDR1 LGHDT, CDR2 YNNKEL (reference sequence). The CDR3 is 13 amino acids. V lost 3 bases to trimming and J lost 4 bases, with 10 bases between them. CDR3 in amino acids: CASSQVTGYEQYF. CDR3 coding DNA: TGTGCCAGCAGCCAGGTTACAGGGTACGAGCAGTACTTC.

The J gene is TRBJ1-2, the V gene TRBV4-1; tentatively, D is TRBD1 (5 bases). The CDR3 sequence is 17 residues long. V was trimmed by 0 bases and J by 4 bases, leaving 18 bases between them. Per the germline V gene, CDR1 is MGHRA and CDR2 is YSYEKL. CDR3 nucleotide sequence: TGCGCCAGCAGCCAAGATACTTGGAACAGGAGGACCTATGGCTACACCTTC. Translating gives CASSQDTWNRRTYGYTF.

CDR3 DNA sequence: TGTGCCAGCGTTCTGGGGAAATACAATGAGCAGTTCTTC. Residues: CASVLGKYNEQFF. This chain joins TRBV6-5 and TRBJ2-1; unclear D gene. V lost 8 bases and J lost 4, with 12 bases in between. The CDR3 has 13 amino acids. CDR1 and CDR2 (germline): MNHEY, SVGAGI.

The chain combines TRBV24-1 with TRBJ2-1; D remains unclear. This CDR3 is 13 amino acids long. The V end lost 2 bases, the J end lost 3 bases, and 4 bases lay between the germline ends. Per the germline V gene, CDR1 is KGHDR and CDR2 is SFDVKD. This CDR3 is CATSDYSYNEQFF. In DNA, the CDR3 is TGTGCCACCAGTGATTACAGCTACAATGAGCAGTTCTTC.

This chain links TRBV2 with TRBJ2-4, with D unclear. V lost 8 bases and J lost 1, with 15 bases in between. This CDR3 is 15 amino acids long. Germline V lookup: CDR1 SNHLY, CDR2 FYNNEI. The CDR3 spells CASRRAPGAKNIQYF. CDR3 coding DNA: TGTGCCAGCCGCCGGGCCCCCGGGGCCAAAAACATTCAGTACTTC.

This chain links TRBV2 with TRBJ1-6; 9 positions match TRBD1. Germline-derived CDR1 and CDR2 are SNHLY and FYNNEI. The CDR3 loop spans 15 amino acids. V lost 3 bases to trimming and J lost 9 bases; unmatched junction nucleotides: 6. The CDR3 DNA is TGTGCCAGCAGTGACCGGGACAGGGCACTTTCACCCCTCCACTTT. This codes for CASSDRDRALSPLHF.